The 25 T cell receptor beta chains listed next were all sequenced from one sample in a study of shared T cell receptors in the human thymus. The assay was immunoSEQ multiplex PCR, and TCRdb's table has in-frame clones only and misses some. The repertoire holds some 640,000 clones, with about 89% as singletons. The data were also submitted as part of a second study, on human thymus T cells.

Sequencing was performed on thymocytes. The receptors were gathered from a boy in the first two years of life with a congenital heart defect.

This chain joins TRBV7-2 and TRBJ2-7, with 10 bases fitting TRBD2. Germline V CDR1 and CDR2: SGHTA, FQGNSA. V dropped 5 bases and J dropped 4; count of bases not matched to a gene: 5. CDR3 length: 14 residues. In DNA, the CDR3 is TGTGCCAGCAGCCCCCCTAGCGGGAGATACGAGCAGTACTTC. Translated: CASSPPSGRYEQYF.

The chain combines TRBV5-1 with TRBJ2-2; perhaps TRBD1 as D (6 bases). This CDR3 has 15 amino acids. The V gene lost 1 base and the J gene lost 7 bases, with 14 bases spanning the gap. Looked up from germline, CDR1 is SGHRS and CDR2 is YFSETQ. The CDR3 loop is CASSLWNRANGELFF. In nucleotides, the CDR3 is TGCGCCAGCAGCTTGTGGAACAGGGCTAACGGGGAGCTGTTTTTT.

This clone was detected once. The chain is built from TRBV11-2 and TRBJ2-7; 11 bases are a match to TRBD1. This CDR3 region has 18 residues. In germline, CDR1 is SGHAT, CDR2 FQNNGV. Losses at the gene ends were 4 bases for V and 5 bases for J; bases not matched to a gene: 16. CDR3 in DNA: TGTGCCAGCAGCTCCGAGGGGGACAGGGGGTTTCTAATCCACGAGCAGTACTTC. This gives the protein CASSSEGDRGFLIHEQYF.

The rearrangement uses TRBV19 and TRBJ2-5; TRBD1 agrees at 10 bases. The DNA end is more similar to TRBJ2-7, so the J call may be wrong. Germline V CDR1 and CDR2: LNHDA, SQIVND (reference sequence). CDR3 length equals 14 residues. The CDR3 reads CASSRDRGAYEQYF. In DNA form, the CDR3 reads TGTGCCAGTAGTAGGGACAGGGGAGCCTACGAGCAGTACTTC.

This clone was observed a single time. The V and J genes are TRBV9 and TRBJ2-7; 9 bases fit TRBD1. J was trimmed by 5 bases and V by 4 bases; bases with no gene match: 7. The CDR3 covers 14 residues. From germline, CDR1 is SGDLS and CDR2 YYNGEE. The CDR3 DNA is TGTGCCAGCAGCCCCGCTACAGGGGGCGACGAGCAGTACTTC. Its translation: CASSPATGGDEQYF.

The gene calls are TRBV28 and TRBJ2-1; 10 nucleotides align to TRBD2. Germline loops: CDR1 MDHEN, CDR2 SYDVKM. With 3 bases clipped from V and 5 bases from J, the junction kept 10 bases outside the gene matches. The CDR3 is made up of 17 amino acids. The CDR3 is CASSLTSAGGPNNEQFF. The DNA for the CDR3 is TGTGCCAGCAGTTTGACGTCAGCGGGAGGGCCGAACAATGAGCAGTTCTTC.

The chain uses TRBV27 and TRBJ2-1, with 9 bases identical to TRBD1. The CDR3 runs 16 residues. J gave up 7 bases and V 4 bases, and 11 bases lay outside the gene matches. CDR1 is MNHEY and CDR2 is SMNVEV in the germline V gene (reference sequence). The CDR3 nucleotides read TGTGCCAGCAGTTCCAGGGACAGGGTTTTGGAAAATGAGCAGTTCTTC. Amino acids: CASSSRDRVLENEQFF.

The chain joins TRBV19 to TRBJ2-7, with TRBD1 identical over 8 bases. CDR3 size: 14 residues. In germline, CDR1 is LNHDA, CDR2 SQIVND (reference sequence). J lost 2 bases, V lost 5 bases, and 5 bases had no gene match. CDR3 nucleotide sequence: TGTGCCAGTAGTCTCCGGACAGGGACCTACGAGCAGTACTTC. Its protein product is CASSLRTGTYEQYF.

V gene TRBV21-1 combines with J gene TRBJ2-7; TRBD1 is the table's D call, not checked against the DNA. TRBV21-1 is tagged as a pseudogene. This CDR3 is built from 14 residues. The CDR3 reads CASTPDRGRYEQYF. The DNA of the CDR3 is TGTGCCAGCACCCCGGACAGGGGGCGGTACGAGCAGTACTTC.

The rearrangement links TRBV4-2 to TRBJ2-2; 8 bases are a match to TRBD2. Trimming removed 8 bases from V and 4 bases from J; junction bases left unmatched: 9. This CDR3 comprises 15 residues. The germline CDR1 and CDR2 sequences are LGHNA and YNFKEQ. CDR3 sequence (DNA): TGTGCCAGCGGAGGGCGGGGGGAGGTCACCGGGGAGCTGTTTTTT. It is translated as CASGGRGEVTGELFF.

The chain has TRBV27 and TRBJ2-3; TRBD2 matches at 8 bases. J gave up 4 bases and V 2 bases, and 14 bases lay outside the gene matches. The CDR3 runs to 18 residues. Germline CDR1 reads MNHEY; CDR2 reads SMNVEV (reference sequence). This CDR3 is CASSLGVVSGSSSDTQYF. CDR3 sequence (DNA): TGTGCCAGCAGTTTAGGTGTGGTCAGCGGGAGTAGCTCAGATACGCAGTATTTT.

The count of this clone is one. The chain recombines TRBV5-1 with TRBJ2-1, with TRBD2 identical over 10 bases. In germline, CDR1 is SGHRS, CDR2 YFSETQ. The CDR3 consists of 16 residues. The V and J ends lost 1 base and 7 bases, in that order; junction bases with no gene match: 8. CDR3 coding DNA: TGCGCCAGCAGCTTGTCCAAGGAGACTAGCGGGAATGAGCAGTTCTTC. Its translation: CASSLSKETSGNEQFF.

The chain employs TRBV30 and TRBJ2-1, with 10 bases aligning to TRBD2. Germline V gene data show CDR1 as GTSNPN and CDR2 as SVGIG (reference sequence). CDR3 size: 15 residues. Trimming cost V 3 bases and J 8 bases; bases outside gene matches: 10. The CDR3 loop reads CAWSGSGRAPHEQFF. The CDR3 bases are TGTGCCTGGAGCGGGAGCGGGAGGGCCCCCCATGAGCAGTTCTTC.

The rearrangement uses TRBV4-1 and TRBJ2-1; maybe TRBD2 (7 bases). The germline gives CDR1 MGHRA, CDR2 YSYEKL. V lost 5 bases to trimming and J lost 1 base, with 18 bases between them. The CDR3 covers 17 residues. The CDR3 region has the DNA TGCGCCAGCAGCTCCCCCTGGGGGGGCCAGTCCTACAATGAGCAGTTCTTC. Encoded protein: CASSSPWGGQSYNEQFF.

The gene calls are TRBV23-1 and TRBJ1-2; D call uncertain. TRBV23-1 is given ORF status, its function remaining uncertain. Trimming took off 6 bases at V and 4 bases at J, with 15 bases between the two ends. The CDR3 covers 14 residues. The CDR3 loop reads CASSLKPTLYGYTF. CDR3 coding DNA: TGCGCCAGCAGCCTAAAGCCAACGCTCTATGGCTACACCTTC.

This rearrangement joins TRBV9 to TRBJ2-5; TRBD2 aligns across 8 bases. The germline V gene has CDR1 SGDLS and CDR2 YYNGEE. CDR3 length equals 16 residues. After removal of 4 bases from V and 5 bases from J, the junction contained 13 bases not matched to a gene. The CDR3 sequence is CASSLAPGGTRETQYF. The CDR3 DNA sequence: TGTGCCAGCAGCCTCGCTCCGGGGGGGACGAGGGAGACCCAGTACTTC.

The rearrangement joins TRBV25-1 to TRBJ2-7, with a weak D call TRBD1 (6 bases). The CDR3 has 15 residues. Germline V lookup: CDR1 MGHDK, CDR2 SYGVNS. V shed 4 bases and J shed 3 bases, with 16 bases lying between them. CDR3: CASSASGEKNYEQYF. CDR3 in DNA: TGTGCCAGCAGTGCTTCAGGGGAGAAAAACTACGAGCAGTACTTC.

The chain links TRBV6-5 to TRBJ2-7, with a tentative D call TRBD1 (5 bases). Germline CDR1 is MNHEY and CDR2 is SVGAGI. Trimming stripped 6 bases from V and 3 bases from J, with 18 bases between. The CDR3 runs to 15 residues. The CDR3 here is CASRPTKTDIYEQYF. DNA of the CDR3: TGTGCCAGCAGGCCGACGAAGACAGACATCTACGAGCAGTACTTC.

The chain uses TRBV9 and TRBJ2-7, with D tentatively TRBD2 (7 bases). This CDR3 comprises 13 residues. V was pared by 3 bases and J by 5 bases, with 12 bases between. The germline V gene has CDR1 SGDLS and CDR2 YYNGEE. The CDR3 region has the DNA TGTGCCAGCAGCGAAGGGGGGGATCACGAGCAGTACTTC. It is translated as CASSEGGDHEQYF.

The rearrangement joins TRBV5-1 to TRBJ2-7; 9 positions agree with TRBD2. Germline V gene sequence: CDR1 SGHRS, CDR2 YFSETQ. Trimming at V came to 0 bases and at J to 6 bases, leaving 16 bases not matched to a gene. The CDR3 consists of 18 residues. The CDR3: CASSLVQREEPLGGEQYF. CDR3 coding DNA: TGCGCCAGCAGCTTGGTCCAGCGGGAGGAACCGTTGGGGGGCGAGCAGTACTTC.

V usage is TRBV4-1 and J usage is TRBJ1-5; 8 nucleotides align to TRBD1. Germline assignment: CDR1 MGHRA and CDR2 YSYEKL. The junction had 5 bases not matched to a gene; V was cut back by 4 bases and J by 0 bases. This CDR3 is 16 amino acids long. The CDR3 here is CASSPGGLHSNQPQHF. The CDR3 nucleotides read TGCGCCAGCAGCCCAGGGGGCTTACATAGCAATCAGCCCCAGCATTTT.

This chain connects TRBV2 to TRBJ2-5, with D perhaps matching TRBD1 (6 bases). Germline V CDR1 and CDR2: SNHLY, FYNNEI. V lost 2 bases to trimming and J lost 3 bases, with 13 bases between them. This CDR3 is built from 15 residues. CDR3 DNA: TGTGCCAGCAGTGAACCCACAGGGCTGGAAGAGACCCAGTACTTC. This gives the protein CASSEPTGLEETQYF.

The rearrangement uses TRBV14 and TRBJ1-2; TRBD1 matches 8 bases. The CDR3 runs to 17 residues. Trimming at V came to 4 bases and at J to 4 bases, leaving 14 bases not matched to a gene. Germline CDR1 reads SGHDN; CDR2 reads FVKESK. CDR3 loop: CASSPDRGKVLGYGYTF. The DNA of the CDR3 is TGTGCCAGCAGCCCAGACAGGGGAAAGGTTCTAGGCTATGGCTACACCTTC. Complete variable domain (other parts from reference TRBV14 and TRBJ1-2): EAGVTQFPSHSVIEKGQTVTLRCDPISGHDNLYWYRRVMGKEIKFLLHFVKESKQDESGMPNNRFLAERTGGTYSTLKVQPAELEDSGVYFCASSPDRGKVLGYGYTFGSGTRLTVV.

In this sample, this clone turned up once. This rearrangement joins TRBV14 to TRBJ2-7, with 14 bases identical to TRBD2. Germline trimming cut 0 bases from V and 2 bases from J; bases unmatched to any gene: 9. CDR1 SGHDN and CDR2 FVKESK come from the germline V gene. This CDR3 comprises 19 residues. Here the CDR3 DNA reads TGTGCCAGCAGCCAAGAATGGTTAAGACTAGCGGGAGGGCCCTACGAGCAGTACTTC. It specifies CASSQEWLRLAGGPYEQYF.

The chain recombines TRBV19 with TRBJ2-5; TRBD2 aligns across 8 bases. V gave up 9 bases and J gave up 5 bases; unmatched junction bases: 2. The CDR3 loop spans 11 amino acids. Germline CDR1 reads LNHDA; CDR2 reads SQIVND (reference sequence). CDR3 nucleotide sequence: TGTGCCAGCGGACTAGCTGAGACCCAGTACTTC. It codes for CASGLAETQYF.